This T cell receptor (beta chain) was sequenced in a study of shared T cell receptors in the human thymus. The table came from immunoSEQ multiplex PCR; TCRdb's copy has only in-frame clones and leaves some out. The sample has hundreds of thousands of clones, 80% to 90% seen once. Losses at the gene ends were 2 bases for V and 2 bases for J; bases not matched to a gene: 7. Germline V gives CDR1 LGHNT, CDR2 FRNRAP. This CDR3 is 18 amino acids long. This sample was shared with a second study, whose subject was human thymus T cells. In that study: Healthy Finnish infants undergoing corrective surgery for congenital heart defects provided the donor material. During corrective heart surgery, resections were taken, and the thymus tissue came from them. Thymic and blood repertoires seemed to favor certain V and J genes. Unrelated individuals reportedly shared highly overlapping thymic TCR repertoires.

The chain is built from TRBV12-5 and TRBJ2-1, with 12 nucleotides matching TRBD2. The TCR comes from a boy under two years old with a congenital heart defect. Material: thymocytes. The CDR3 region has the DNA TGTGCTAGTGGTTTGTTTCTTCTAGCGGGAGGGGCCTACAATGAGCAGTTCTTC. Protein: CASGLFLLAGGAYNEQFF.